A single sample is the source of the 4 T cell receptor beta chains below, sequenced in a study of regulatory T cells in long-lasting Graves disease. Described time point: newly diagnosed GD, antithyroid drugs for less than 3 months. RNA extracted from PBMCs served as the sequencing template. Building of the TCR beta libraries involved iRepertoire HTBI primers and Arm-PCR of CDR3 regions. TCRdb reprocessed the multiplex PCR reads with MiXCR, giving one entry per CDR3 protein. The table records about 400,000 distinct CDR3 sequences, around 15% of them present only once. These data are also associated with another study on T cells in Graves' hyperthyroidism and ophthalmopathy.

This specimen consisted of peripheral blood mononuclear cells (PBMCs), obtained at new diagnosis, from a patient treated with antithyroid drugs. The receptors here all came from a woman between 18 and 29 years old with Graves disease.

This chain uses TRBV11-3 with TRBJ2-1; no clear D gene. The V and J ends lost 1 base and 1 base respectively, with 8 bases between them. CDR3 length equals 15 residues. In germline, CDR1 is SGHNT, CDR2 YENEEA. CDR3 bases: TGTGCCAGCAGCTTAGGACACCTTTCCTACAATGAGCAGTTCTTC. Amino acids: CASSLGHLSYNEQFF.

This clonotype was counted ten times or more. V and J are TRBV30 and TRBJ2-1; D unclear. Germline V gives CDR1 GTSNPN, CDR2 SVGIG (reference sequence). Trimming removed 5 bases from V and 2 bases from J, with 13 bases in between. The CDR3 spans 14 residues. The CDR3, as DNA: TGTGCCTGGGCCATGACGAGTACCTACAATGAGCAGTTCTTC. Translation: CAWAMTSTYNEQFF.

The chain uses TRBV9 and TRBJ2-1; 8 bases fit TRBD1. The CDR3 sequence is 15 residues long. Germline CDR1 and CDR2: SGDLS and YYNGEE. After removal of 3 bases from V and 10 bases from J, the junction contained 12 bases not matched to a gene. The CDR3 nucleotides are TGTGCCAGCAGCGAAGTTGGGACAGGTGGCCGGGAGCAGTTCTTC. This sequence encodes CASSEVGTGGREQFF. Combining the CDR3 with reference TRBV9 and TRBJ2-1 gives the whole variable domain DSGVTQTPKHLITATGQRVTLRCSPRSGDLSVYWYQQSLDQGLQFLIQYYNGEERAKGNILERFSAQQFPDLHSELNLSSLELGDSALYFCASSEVGTGGREQFFGPGTRLTVL.

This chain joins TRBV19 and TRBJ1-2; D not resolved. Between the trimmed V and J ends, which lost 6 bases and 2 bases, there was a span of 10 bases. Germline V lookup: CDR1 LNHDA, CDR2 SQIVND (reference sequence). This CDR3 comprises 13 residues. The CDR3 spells CASSTGRNYGYTF. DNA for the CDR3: TGTGCCAGTAGCACCGGGCGGAACTATGGCTACACCTTC. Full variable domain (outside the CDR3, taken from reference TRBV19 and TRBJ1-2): DGGITQSPKYLFRKEGQNVTLSCEQNLNHDAMYWYRQDPGQGLRLIYYSQIVNDFQKGDIAEGYSVSREKKESFPLTVTSAQKNPTAFYLCASSTGRNYGYTFGSGTRLTVV.